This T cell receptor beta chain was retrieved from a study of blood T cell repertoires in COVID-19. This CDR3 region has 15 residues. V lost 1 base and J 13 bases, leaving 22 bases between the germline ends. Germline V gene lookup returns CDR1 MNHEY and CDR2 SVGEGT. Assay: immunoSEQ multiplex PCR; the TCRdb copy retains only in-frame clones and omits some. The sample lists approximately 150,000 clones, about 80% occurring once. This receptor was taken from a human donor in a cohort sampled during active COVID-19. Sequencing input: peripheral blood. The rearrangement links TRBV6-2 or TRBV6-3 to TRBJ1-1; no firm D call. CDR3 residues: CASSYWRQTTNDVFF. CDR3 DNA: TGTGCCAGCAGTTACTGGCGTCAGACGACAAATGACGTTTTCTTT.